One and the same sample provided the 12 T cell receptor beta chains below, sequenced in a study of T cell responses to AZD1222 COVID-19 vaccine. Using immunoSEQ multiplex PCR, the repertoire was profiled, and TCRdb retains in-frame clones only, with some absent. The sample lists fewer than 200,000 clones, 80% to 95% seen once, with 1% to 1.5% in the top ten. The sample in question was peripheral blood, obtained on day 0 of AZD1222 vaccination. The source of these receptors is an adult in good health.

Only one count was recorded for this clone. V gene TRBV7-9 combines with J gene TRBJ1-3; D call uncertain. V was shortened by 2 bases and J by 7 bases, with 3 bases between the two germline ends. The CDR3 spans 11 residues. CDR1 and CDR2 (germline): SEHNR, FQNEAQ (reference sequence). CDR3 residues: CASSLTNTIYF. In DNA, the CDR3 is TGTGCCAGCAGCTTAACCAACACCATATATTTT.

The chain recombines TRBV5-1 with TRBJ2-1; possible D gene TRBD2, 5 bases. The V end was cut by 1 base, the J end by 8 bases, with 13 bases between. This CDR3 is built from 14 residues. Germline assignment: CDR1 SGHRS and CDR2 YFSETQ. The CDR3 protein is CASSLPEGPDEQFF. CDR3 nucleotides: TGCGCCAGCAGCTTGCCCGAGGGCCCAGATGAGCAGTTCTTC.

The gene calls are TRBV21-1 and TRBJ1-1. TRBV21-1 is a pseudogene locus. This CDR3 spans 15 amino acids. DNA of the CDR3: TGTGCCAGCAGCAAAGTCGGGACCGTGGCCCCTGAAGCTTTCTTT. Its protein is CASSKVGTVAPEAFF.

This clone turned up a few times. The rearrangement joins TRBV11-2 to TRBJ1-1; tentatively, D is TRBD1 (6 bases). Germline V gene sequence: CDR1 SGHAT, CDR2 FQNNGV. The CDR3 contains 12 residues. V dropped 2 bases and J dropped 8 bases, with 9 bases sitting between them. In DNA, the CDR3 is TGTGCCAGCAGCTTATGGGGGGCCGAAGCTTTCTTT. It codes for CASSLWGAEAFF. The entire variable domain, with the rest obtained from reference TRBV11-2 and TRBJ1-1, is as follows: EAGVAQSPRYKIIEKRQSVAFWCNPISGHATLYWYQQILGQGPKLLIQFQNNGVVDDSQLPKDRFSAERLKGVDSTLKIQPAKLEDSAVYLCASSLWGAEAFFGQGTRLTVV.

The rearrangement uses TRBV3-1 (or the pseudogene TRBV3-2) and TRBJ1-2; D might be TRBD1 (5 bases). The ends were cut back, 6 bases at V and 6 bases at J, with 17 bases in the middle. CDR3 size: 14 residues. CDR1 is LGHDT, CDR2 YNNKEL, per germline (reference sequence). CDR3 sequence reads: CASSPRGSEDGYTF. The CDR3 region has the DNA TGTGCCAGCAGTCCGCGGGGGTCGGAGGATGGCTACACCTTC.

J is TRBJ2-7 and V is TRBV12-3 or TRBV12-4, with 7 bases aligning to TRBD1. Trimming removed 5 bases from V and 3 bases from J; junction bases left unmatched: 4. The CDR3 covers 13 residues. This chain's CDR3 is CASSLGGLYEQYF. The CDR3 region has the DNA TGTGCCAGCAGTCTAGGGGGCCTCTACGAGCAGTACTTC.

This chain joins TRBV9 and TRBJ2-5; a weak D match, TRBD2 (7 bases). CDR1 and CDR2 (germline): SGDLS, YYNGEE. The CDR3 consists of 14 residues. Trimming left V 0 bases short and J 3 bases short, with 9 bases between. CDR3: CASSVAGGKETQYF. DNA of the CDR3: TGTGCCAGCAGCGTAGCGGGGGGCAAAGAGACCCAGTACTTC.

V usage is TRBV7-2 and J usage is TRBJ2-1, with D perhaps TRBD2 (7 bases). Trimming left V 1 base short and J 9 bases short, with 13 bases between. The CDR3 consists of 14 residues. Looked up from germline, CDR1 is SGHTA and CDR2 is FQGNSA. CDR3 amino acids: CASSLDWGGGEQFF. CDR3 nucleotide sequence: TGTGCCAGCAGCTTAGATTGGGGGGGCGGTGAGCAGTTCTTC.

This chain uses TRBV6-5 with TRBJ1-4; D unclear. Germline CDR1 MNHEY, CDR2 SVGAGI. The CDR3 runs 15 residues. Trimming took 2 bases from V and 5 from J, leaving 12 bases between them. As DNA, the CDR3 is TGTGCCAGCAGTTACACGCCCGGACTGAATGAAAAACTGTTTTTT. It yields the protein CASSYTPGLNEKLFF.

The rearrangement links TRBV2 to TRBJ2-7; D not resolved. The CDR3 is 11 amino acids. V was pared by 6 bases and J by 6 bases, with 9 bases between. The V gene's germline CDR1 is SNHLY and CDR2 FYNNEI. The CDR3 region is CASREVPEQYF. CDR3 DNA: TGTGCCAGCAGAGAGGTTCCCGAGCAGTACTTC.

This sequence joins TRBV4-3 and TRBJ2-5; 8 positions match TRBD2. Trimming cost V 1 base and J 4 bases; bases outside gene matches: 8. In germline, CDR1 is LGHNA, CDR2 YSLEER. The CDR3 sequence is 16 residues long. CDR3 sequence (DNA): TGCGCCAGCAGCCAAGTTCCAGCGGGGGCTGGAGAGACCCAGTACTTC. Translating it yields CASSQVPAGAGETQYF.

The V and J genes are TRBV11-1 and TRBJ2-2; D gene ambiguous. Looked up from germline, CDR1 is SGHAT and CDR2 is FQDESV (reference sequence). The length of the CDR3 is 15 residues. V was pared by 5 bases and J by 1 base, with 11 bases between. The CDR3 DNA is TGTGCCAGCAGCCGTTCAGGCGAGAACACCGGGGAGCTGTTTTTT. Protein: CASSRSGENTGELFF.